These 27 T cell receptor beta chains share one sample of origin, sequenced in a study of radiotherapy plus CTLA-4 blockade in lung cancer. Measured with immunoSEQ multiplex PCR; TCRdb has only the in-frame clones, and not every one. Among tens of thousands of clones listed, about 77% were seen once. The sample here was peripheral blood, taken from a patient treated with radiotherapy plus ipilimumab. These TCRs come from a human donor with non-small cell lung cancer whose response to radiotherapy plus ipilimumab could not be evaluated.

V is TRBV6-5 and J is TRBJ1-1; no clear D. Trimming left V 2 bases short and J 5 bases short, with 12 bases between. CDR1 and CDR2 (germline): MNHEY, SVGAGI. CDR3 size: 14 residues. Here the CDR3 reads CASSYDQVRTEAFF. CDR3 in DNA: TGTGCCAGCAGTTACGATCAGGTACGGACTGAAGCTTTCTTT.

In DNA form, the CDR3 reads TGTGCCAGTAGTATCGGCGGGGCACGGGTGGGGCAATACTTC. Its translation: CASSIGGARVGQYF. The chain carries TRBV19 and TRBJ2-5; tentative D call: TRBD2 (6 bases). The V end lost 3 bases, the J end lost 14 bases, and 22 bases lay between the germline ends. Per germline, CDR1 LNHDA and CDR2 SQIVND (reference sequence). CDR3 length equals 14 residues.

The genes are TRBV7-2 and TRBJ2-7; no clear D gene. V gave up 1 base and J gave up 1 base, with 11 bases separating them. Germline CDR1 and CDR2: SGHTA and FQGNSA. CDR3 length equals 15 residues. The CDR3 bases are TGTGCCAGCAGCTTAGGGAGCAGCAGATCCTACGAGCAGTACTTC. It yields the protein CASSLGSSRSYEQYF.

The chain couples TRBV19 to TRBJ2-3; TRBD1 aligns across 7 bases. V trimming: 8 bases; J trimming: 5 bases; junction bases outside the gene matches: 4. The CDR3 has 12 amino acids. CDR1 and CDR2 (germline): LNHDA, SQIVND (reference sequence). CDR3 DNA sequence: TGTGCCAGTGAGGGGGCAGGAGATACGCAGTATTTT. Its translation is CASEGAGDTQYF.

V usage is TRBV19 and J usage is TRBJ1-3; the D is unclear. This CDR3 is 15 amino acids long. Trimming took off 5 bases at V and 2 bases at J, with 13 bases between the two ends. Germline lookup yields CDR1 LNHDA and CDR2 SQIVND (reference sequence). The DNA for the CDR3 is TGTGCCAGTAGTTTGATAGAACCCACTGGAAACACCATATATTTT. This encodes CASSLIEPTGNTIYF.

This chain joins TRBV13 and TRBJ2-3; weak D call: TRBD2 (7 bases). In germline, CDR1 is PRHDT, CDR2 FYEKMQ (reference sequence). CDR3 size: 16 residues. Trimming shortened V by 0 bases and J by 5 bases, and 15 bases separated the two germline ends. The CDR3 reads CASSLGPAGARDTQYF. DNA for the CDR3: TGTGCCAGCAGCTTAGGCCCGGCGGGGGCAAGAGATACGCAGTATTTT.

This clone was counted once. In DNA form, the CDR3 reads TGCGCCAGCAGCTACGGACTCTCTGGGGCCAACGTCCTGACTTTC. Its protein product is CASSYGLSGANVLTF. The rearrangement links TRBV4-1 to TRBJ2-6; D possibly corresponds to TRBD2 (5 bases). This CDR3 region has 15 residues. Deletions cut 5 bases from V and 0 bases from J, with 8 bases between. Germline loops: CDR1 MGHRA, CDR2 YSYEKL.

The CDR3, as DNA: TGTGCCAGCAGCCCTGGGACAGAAGCTTACTACGAGCAGTACTTC. Its protein is CASSPGTEAYYEQYF. The chain joins TRBV5-8 to TRBJ2-7; 7 nucleotides line up with TRBD1. CDR3 length equals 15 residues. Germline CDR1 and CDR2: SGHTS and YDEGEE. V lost 4 bases, J lost 3 bases, and 10 bases stayed unmatched. Filled out from reference TRBV5-8 and TRBJ2-7, the complete variable domain reads EAGVTQSPTHLIKTRGQQATLRCSPISGHTSVYWYQQALGLGLQFLLWYDEGEERNRGNFPPRFSGRQFPNYSSELNVNALELEDSALYLCASSPGTEAYYEQYFGPGTRLTVT.

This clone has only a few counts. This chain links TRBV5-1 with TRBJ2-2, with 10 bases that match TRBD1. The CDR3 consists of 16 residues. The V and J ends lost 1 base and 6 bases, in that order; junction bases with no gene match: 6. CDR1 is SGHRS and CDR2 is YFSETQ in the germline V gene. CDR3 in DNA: TGCGCCAGCAGCTTGATCCCCGGGACAGGGGCCGGGGAGCTGTTTTTT. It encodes CASSLIPGTGAGELFF.

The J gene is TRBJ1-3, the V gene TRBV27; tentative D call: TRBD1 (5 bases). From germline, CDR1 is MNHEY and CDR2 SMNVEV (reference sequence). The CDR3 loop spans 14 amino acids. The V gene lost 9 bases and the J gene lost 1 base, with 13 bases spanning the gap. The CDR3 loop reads CARLCGGSGNTIYF. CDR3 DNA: TGTGCCAGACTGTGCGGGGGTTCTGGAAACACCATATATTTT.

CDR3 nucleotides: TGTGCCAGCAGCTTGACAGCAAATCAGCCCCAGCATTTT. The encoded protein is CASSLTANQPQHF. The V gene is TRBV27, the J gene TRBJ1-5; TRBD1 might be the D (5 bases). The CDR3 has 13 amino acids. V gave up 6 bases and J gave up 4 bases, with 10 bases separating them. Germline values: CDR1 MNHEY, CDR2 SMNVEV (reference sequence).

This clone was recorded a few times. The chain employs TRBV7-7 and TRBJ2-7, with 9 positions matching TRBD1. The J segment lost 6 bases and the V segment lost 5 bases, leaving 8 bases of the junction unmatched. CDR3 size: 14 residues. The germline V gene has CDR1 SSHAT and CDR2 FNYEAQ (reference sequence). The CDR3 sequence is CASSPGQGLGEQYF. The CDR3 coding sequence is TGTGCCAGCAGCCCAGGACAGGGGTTAGGCGAGCAGTACTTC. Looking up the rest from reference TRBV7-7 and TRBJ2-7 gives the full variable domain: GAGVSQSPRYKVTKRGQDVTLRCDPISSHATLYWYQQALGQGPEFLTYFNYEAQPDKSGLPSDRFSAERPEGSISTLTIQRTEQRDSAMYRCASSPGQGLGEQYFGPGTRLTVT.

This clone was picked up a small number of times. CDR3 sequence: CASSLSTVAYGYTF. The CDR3 nucleotides read TGTGCCAGCAGCTTATCTACGGTTGCCTATGGCTACACCTTC. The chain combines TRBV7-2 with TRBJ1-2; no definite D call. Germline-derived CDR1 and CDR2 are SGHTA and FQGNSA. The CDR3 contains 14 residues. The germline V and J ends were trimmed by 2 bases and 4 bases, with 11 bases remaining between them.

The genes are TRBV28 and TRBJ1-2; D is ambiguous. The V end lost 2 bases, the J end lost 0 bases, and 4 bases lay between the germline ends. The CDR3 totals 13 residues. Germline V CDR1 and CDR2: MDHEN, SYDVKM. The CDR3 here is CASSLTPNYGYTF. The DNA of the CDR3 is TGTGCCAGCAGTTTAACACCTAACTATGGCTACACCTTC.

The CDR3 DNA sequence: TGTGCCAGCAGGGGGGGGCGGACTAGCGGGCAGTTCTTC. It encodes CASRGGRTSGQFF. This chain uses TRBV2 with TRBJ2-1, with 10 bases identical to TRBD2. V trimming: 6 bases; J trimming: 12 bases; junction bases outside the gene matches: 8. This CDR3 spans 13 amino acids. The germline gives CDR1 SNHLY, CDR2 FYNNEI.

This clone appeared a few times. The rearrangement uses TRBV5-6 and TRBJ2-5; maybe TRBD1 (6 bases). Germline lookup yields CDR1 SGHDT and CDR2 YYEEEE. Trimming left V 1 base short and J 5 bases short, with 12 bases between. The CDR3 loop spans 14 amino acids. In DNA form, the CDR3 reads TGTGCCAGCAGCTTGACAGGGCGGCAGGAGACCCAGTACTTC. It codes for CASSLTGRQETQYF.

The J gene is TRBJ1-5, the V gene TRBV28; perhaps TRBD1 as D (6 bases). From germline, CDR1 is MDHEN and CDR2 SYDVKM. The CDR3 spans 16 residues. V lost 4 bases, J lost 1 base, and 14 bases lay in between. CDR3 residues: CASSSPGGASNQPQHF. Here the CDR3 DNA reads TGTGCCAGCAGTTCACCCGGGGGGGCAAGCAATCAGCCCCAGCATTTT.

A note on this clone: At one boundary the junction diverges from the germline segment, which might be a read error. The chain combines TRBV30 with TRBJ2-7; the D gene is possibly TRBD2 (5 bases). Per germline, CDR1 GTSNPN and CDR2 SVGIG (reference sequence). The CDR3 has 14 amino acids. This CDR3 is CAWSVGGAAYGQYF. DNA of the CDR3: TGTGCCTGGAGTGTAGGTGGAGCGGCCTACGGGCAGTACTTC.

In nucleotides, the CDR3 is TGTGCCAGCAGCTTAGTGGAACCTGGGAGCTATGGCTACACCTTC. Translating gives CASSLVEPGSYGYTF. The chain links TRBV7-9 to TRBJ1-2; no firm D call. Trimming shortened V by 1 base and J by 4 bases, and 13 bases separated the two germline ends. The CDR3 loop spans 15 amino acids. The germline gives CDR1 SEHNR, CDR2 FQNEAQ (reference sequence).

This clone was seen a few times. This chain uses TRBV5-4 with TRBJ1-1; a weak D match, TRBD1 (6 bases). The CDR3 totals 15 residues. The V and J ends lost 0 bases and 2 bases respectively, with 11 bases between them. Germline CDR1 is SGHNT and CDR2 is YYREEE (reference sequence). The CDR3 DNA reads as TGTGCCAGCAGCTTGGCCCAGGGGCTCAACACTGAAGCTTTCTTT. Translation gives CASSLAQGLNTEAFF.

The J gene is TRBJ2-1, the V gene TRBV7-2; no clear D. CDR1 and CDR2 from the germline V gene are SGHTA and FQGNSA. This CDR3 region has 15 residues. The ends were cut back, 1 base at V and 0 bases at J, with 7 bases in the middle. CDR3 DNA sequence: TGTGCCAGCAGCTTAGAGAGAATCTCCTACAATGAGCAGTTCTTC. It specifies CASSLERISYNEQFF.

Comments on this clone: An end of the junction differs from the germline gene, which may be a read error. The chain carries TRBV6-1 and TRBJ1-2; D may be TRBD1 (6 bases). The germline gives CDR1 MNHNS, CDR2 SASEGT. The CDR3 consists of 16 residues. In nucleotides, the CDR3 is TGTGCCAGCAGTGTGAGGGGGATCAGCAGCGGATATGGCCACACCTTC. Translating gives CASSVRGISSGYGHTF.

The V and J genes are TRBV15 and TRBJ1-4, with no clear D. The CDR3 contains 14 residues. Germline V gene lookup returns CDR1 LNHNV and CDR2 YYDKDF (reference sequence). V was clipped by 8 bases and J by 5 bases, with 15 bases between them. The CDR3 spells CATGEQQWNEKLFF. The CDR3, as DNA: TGTGCCACCGGCGAACAGCAATGGAATGAAAAACTGTTTTTT.

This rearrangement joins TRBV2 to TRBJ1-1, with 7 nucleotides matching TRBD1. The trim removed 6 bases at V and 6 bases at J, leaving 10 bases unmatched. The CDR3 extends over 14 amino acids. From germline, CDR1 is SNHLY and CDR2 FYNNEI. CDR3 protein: CASREQGVKSEAFF. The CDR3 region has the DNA TGTGCCAGCAGGGAGCAGGGGGTTAAGTCTGAAGCTTTCTTT.

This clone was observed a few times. The CDR3 loop is CASESGRVGELFF. CDR3 nucleotides: TGTGCCAGCGAAAGCGGGAGGGTCGGGGAGCTGTTTTTT. J is TRBJ2-2 and V is TRBV6-1; 10 nucleotides line up with TRBD2. J gave up 7 bases and V 8 bases, and 4 bases lay outside the gene matches. The germline V gene has CDR1 MNHNS and CDR2 SASEGT. This CDR3 is built from 13 residues.

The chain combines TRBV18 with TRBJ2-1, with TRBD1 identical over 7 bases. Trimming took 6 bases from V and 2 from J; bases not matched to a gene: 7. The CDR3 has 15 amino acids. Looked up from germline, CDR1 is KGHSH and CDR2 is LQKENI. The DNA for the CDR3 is TGTGCCAGCTCCTTAACAGGGGACACCTACAATGAGCAGTTCTTC. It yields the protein CASSLTGDTYNEQFF.

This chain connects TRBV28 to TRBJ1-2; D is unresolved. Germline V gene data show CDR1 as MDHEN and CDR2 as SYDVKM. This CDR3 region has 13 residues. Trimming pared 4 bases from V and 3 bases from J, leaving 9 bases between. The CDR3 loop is CASSSRPDYGYTF. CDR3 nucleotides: TGTGCCAGCAGTTCCAGGCCAGACTATGGCTACACCTTC.